This passage covers 3 T cell receptor beta chains from one sample sequenced in a study of neurological immune-mediated disorders. Stated time point: longitudinal time-point 3. TCRdb ran MiXCR on the 5' RACE reads and lists one entry per CDR3 protein. This sample yields about 81,000 distinct CDR3 sequences, of which around 4.5% are seen a single time; 4.5% to 6% belongs to the top ten. Sequences were obtained from PBMCs. The receptors were sampled from a woman aged 55-70 years with multiple sclerosis.

At least ten counts were recorded for this clonotype. The rearrangement joins TRBV7-6 to TRBJ2-1; D possibly corresponds to TRBD2 (6 bases). There are 16 residues in the CDR3. Germline CDR1 SGHVS, CDR2 FNYEAQ. V lost 0 bases to trimming and J lost 0 bases, with 9 bases between them. The CDR3 sequence is CASSLAAGSSYNEQFF. In nucleotides, the CDR3 is TGTGCCAGCAGCTTAGCGGCGGGGAGCTCCTACAATGAGCAGTTCTTC.

This clonotype was detected ten times or more. The V and J genes are TRBV7-2 and TRBJ2-1; 9 bases map to TRBD2. The ends lost 5 bases at V and 5 bases at J; junction bases unmatched: 10. Germline values: CDR1 SGHTA, CDR2 FQGNSA. The CDR3 totals 16 residues. The CDR3 sequence: CASSPTMAGGNNEQFF. The CDR3 DNA sequence: TGTGCCAGCAGCCCCACAATGGCGGGGGGGAACAATGAGCAGTTCTTC.

Ten or more counts support this clonotype. V gene TRBV20-1 combines with J gene TRBJ1-1, with D possibly TRBD1 on 5 matching bases. The germline CDR1 and CDR2 sequences are DFQATT and SNEGSKA (reference sequence). Trimming took 3 bases from V and 0 from J, leaving 8 bases between them. This CDR3 comprises 13 residues. In nucleotides, the CDR3 is TGCAGTGCTAGTTTAGGGGTGAACACTGAAGCTTTCTTT. Translation: CSASLGVNTEAFF.